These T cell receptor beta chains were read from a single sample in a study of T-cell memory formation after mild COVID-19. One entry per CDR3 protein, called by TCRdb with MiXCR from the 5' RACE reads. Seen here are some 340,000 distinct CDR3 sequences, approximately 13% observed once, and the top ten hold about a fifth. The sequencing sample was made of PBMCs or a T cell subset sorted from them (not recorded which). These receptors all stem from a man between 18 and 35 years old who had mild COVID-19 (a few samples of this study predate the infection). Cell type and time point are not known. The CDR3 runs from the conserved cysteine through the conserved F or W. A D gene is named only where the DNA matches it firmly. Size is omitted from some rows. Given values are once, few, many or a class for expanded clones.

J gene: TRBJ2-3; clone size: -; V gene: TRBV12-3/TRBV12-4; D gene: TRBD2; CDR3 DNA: TGTGCCAGCAGTAAGAGACTAGCGGGGGCCAGCACAGATACGCAGTATTTT; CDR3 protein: CASSKRLAGASTDTQYF
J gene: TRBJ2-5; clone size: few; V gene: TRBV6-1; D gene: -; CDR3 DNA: TGTGCCAGCAGTGATTTGGGAGAGACCCAGTACTTC; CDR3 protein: CASSDLGETQYF
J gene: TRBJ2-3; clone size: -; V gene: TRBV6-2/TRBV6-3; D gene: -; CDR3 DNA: TGTGCCAGCAGTTACTCCCCCCGCTGGGACTTCACAGATACGCAGTATTTT; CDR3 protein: CASSYSPRWDFTDTQYF
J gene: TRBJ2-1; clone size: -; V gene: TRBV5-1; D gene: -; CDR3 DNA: TGCGCCAGCAGCTTGGAGGGGTTCCGCTCCTACAATGAGCAGTTCTTC; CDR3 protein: CASSLEGFRSYNEQFF
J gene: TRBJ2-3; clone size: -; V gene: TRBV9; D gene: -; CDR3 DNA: TGTGCCAGCAGCGTAGATTCCCGGGACGCGGTCACGCAGTATTTT; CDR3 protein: CASSVDSRDAVTQYF
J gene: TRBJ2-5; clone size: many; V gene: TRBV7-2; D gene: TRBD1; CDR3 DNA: TGTGCCAGCAGCTTAGCTGGGACAGGGGCCGAGACCCAGTACTTC; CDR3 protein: CASSLAGTGAETQYF
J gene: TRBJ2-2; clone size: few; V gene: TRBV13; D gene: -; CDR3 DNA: TGTGCCAGCAGTTACTATCGCGGGCCACCGACCGGGGAGCTGTTTTTT; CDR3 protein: CASSYYRGPPTGELFF
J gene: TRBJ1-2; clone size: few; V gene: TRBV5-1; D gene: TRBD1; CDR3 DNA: TGCGCCAGCAGCTTAGGACAGGGGGCTTTGAACTATGGCTACACCTTC; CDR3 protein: CASSLGQGALNYGYTF
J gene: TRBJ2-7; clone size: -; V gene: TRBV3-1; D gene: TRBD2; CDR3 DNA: TGTGCCAGCAGGCTAGCGGGGGGAGTCTCCTACGAGCAGTACTTC; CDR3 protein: CASRLAGGVSYEQYF
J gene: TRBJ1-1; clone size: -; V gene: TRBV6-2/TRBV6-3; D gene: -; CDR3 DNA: TGTGCCAGCAGTCTCGTAGGGGTTTACGCTGAAGCTTTCTTT; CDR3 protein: CASSLVGVYAEAFF
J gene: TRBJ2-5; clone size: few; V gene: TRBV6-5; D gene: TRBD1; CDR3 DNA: TGTGCCAGCAGTGGACTGCCGGGACAGCAAGAGACCCAGTACTTC; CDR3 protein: CASSGLPGQQETQYF
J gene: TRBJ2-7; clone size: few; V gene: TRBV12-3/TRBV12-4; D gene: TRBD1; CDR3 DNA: TGTGCCAGCAGTTTAACTGGGGACAGGGCAAGGGAGCAGTACTTC; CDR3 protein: CASSLTGDRAREQYF
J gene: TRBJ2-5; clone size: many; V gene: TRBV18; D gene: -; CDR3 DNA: TGTGCCAGCTCACTCAAGGGTGCATCGGAGACCCAGTACTTC; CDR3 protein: CASSLKGASETQYF
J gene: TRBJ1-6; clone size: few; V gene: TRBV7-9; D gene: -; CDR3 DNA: TGTGCCAGCAGCCCCCTTGGTACGGGGGTTGGAAATTCACCCCTCCACTTT; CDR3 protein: CASSPLGTGVGNSPLHF
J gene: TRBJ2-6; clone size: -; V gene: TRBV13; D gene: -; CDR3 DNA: TGTGCCAGCAGCTTCGGGGTCGCTGGGGCCAACGTCCTGACTTTC; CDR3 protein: CASSFGVAGANVLTF
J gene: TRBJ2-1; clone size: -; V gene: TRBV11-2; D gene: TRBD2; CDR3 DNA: TGTGCCAGCAGCTTCGAAGCGGGGGAGGGCTATGAGCAGTTCTTC; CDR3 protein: CASSFEAGEGYEQFF
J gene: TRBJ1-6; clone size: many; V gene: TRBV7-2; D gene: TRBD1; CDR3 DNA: TGTGCCAGCAGCATTGGGACAGCGGAAAGGGCACCCCTCCACTTT; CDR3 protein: CASSIGTAERAPLHF
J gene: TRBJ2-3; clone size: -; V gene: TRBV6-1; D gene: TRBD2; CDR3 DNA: TGTGCCAGCAGTGAAAGCGGGACTAGTCGTCCAGATACGCAGTATTTT; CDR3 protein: CASSESGTSRPDTQYF
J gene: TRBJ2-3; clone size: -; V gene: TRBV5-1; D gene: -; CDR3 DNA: TGCGCCAGCAGCTTGACTAGGAACACAGATACGCAGTATTTT; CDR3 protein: CASSLTRNTDTQYF
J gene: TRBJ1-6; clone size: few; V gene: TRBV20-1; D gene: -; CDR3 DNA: TGCAGTGCTAGAGATGTCACAGAGAGATCACCCCTCCACTTT; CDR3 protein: CSARDVTERSPLHF
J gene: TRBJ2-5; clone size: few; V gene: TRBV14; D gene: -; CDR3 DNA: TGTGCCAGCAGCCAATTATTTCCTGGACAAGAGACCCAGTACTTC; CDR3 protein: CASSQLFPGQETQYF
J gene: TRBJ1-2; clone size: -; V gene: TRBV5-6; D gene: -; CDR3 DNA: TGTGCCAGCACTAAAAGAATGGCACATGGCTACACCTTC; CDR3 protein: CASTKRMAHGYTF
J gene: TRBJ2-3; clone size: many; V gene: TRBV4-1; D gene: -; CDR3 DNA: TGCGCCAGCAGCCTTACCTGGGGATTCTATAAATCTAGCACAGATACGCAGTATTTT; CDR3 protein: CASSLTWGFYKSSTDTQYF
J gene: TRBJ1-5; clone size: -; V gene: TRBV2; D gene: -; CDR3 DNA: TGTGCCAGCAGTGCGTACAGCTTCAATCAGCCCCAGCATTTT; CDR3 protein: CASSAYSFNQPQHF
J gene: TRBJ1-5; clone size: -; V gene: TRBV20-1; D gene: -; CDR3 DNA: TGCAGTGCTAGAGGAGGGACGTCCGTCGGGCAGCCCCAGCATTTT; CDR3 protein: CSARGGTSVGQPQHF
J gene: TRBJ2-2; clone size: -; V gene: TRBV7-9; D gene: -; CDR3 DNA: TGTGCCAGCAGCATGGGCCGAAATGCGAACACCGGGGAGCTGTTTTTT; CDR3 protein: CASSMGRNANTGELFF
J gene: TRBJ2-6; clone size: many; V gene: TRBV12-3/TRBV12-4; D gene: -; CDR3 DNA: TGTGCCAGCAGGAACTCTGGGGCCAACGTCCTGACTTTC; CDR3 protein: CASRNSGANVLTF
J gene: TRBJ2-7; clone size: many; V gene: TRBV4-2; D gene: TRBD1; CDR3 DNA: TGTGCCAGCAGCCCCGGACAGGGAGACTACGAGCAGTACTTC; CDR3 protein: CASSPGQGDYEQYF
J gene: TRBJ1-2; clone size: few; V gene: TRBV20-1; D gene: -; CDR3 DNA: TGCAGTGCTAGCGGCGACATCATTAACTATGGCTACACCTTC; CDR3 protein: CSASGDIINYGYTF
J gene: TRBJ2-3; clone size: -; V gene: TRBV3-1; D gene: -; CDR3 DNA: TGTGCCAGCAGCCAGAAAGGGACAGATACGCAGTATTTT; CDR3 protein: CASSQKGTDTQYF
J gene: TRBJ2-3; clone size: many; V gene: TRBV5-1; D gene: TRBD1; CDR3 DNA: TGCGCCAGCAGCCAAGACAGGGGAAACGCAGATACGCAGTATTTT; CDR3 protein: CASSQDRGNADTQYF
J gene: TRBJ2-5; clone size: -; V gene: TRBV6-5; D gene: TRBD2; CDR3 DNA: TGTGCCAGCAGTTACCGCCTGACTAGCGAAGAGACCCAGTACTTC; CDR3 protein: CASSYRLTSEETQYF
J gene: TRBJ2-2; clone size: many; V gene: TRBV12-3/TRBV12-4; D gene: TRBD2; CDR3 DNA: TGTGCCAGCAGTTTAAGCCCCGGGGGGGCGCGACCCGGGGAGCTGTTTTTT; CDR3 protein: CASSLSPGGARPGELFF
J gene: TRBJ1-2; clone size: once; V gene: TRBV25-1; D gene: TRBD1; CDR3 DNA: TGTGCCAGCAGGGACAGGGATCACTATGGCTACACCTTC; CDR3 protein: CASRDRDHYGYTF
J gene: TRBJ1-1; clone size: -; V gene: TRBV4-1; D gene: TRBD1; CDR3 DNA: TGCGCCAGCAGACGGGTGGGACAGGGGATGACTGAAGCTTTCTTT; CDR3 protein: CASRRVGQGMTEAFF
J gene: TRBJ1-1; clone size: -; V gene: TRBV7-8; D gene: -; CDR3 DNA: TGTGCCAGCAGCTCCCCCCGAGGGCTTGAAGCTTTCTTT; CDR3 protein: CASSSPRGLEAFF
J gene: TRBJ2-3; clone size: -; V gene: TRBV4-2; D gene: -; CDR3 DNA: TGTGCCAGCAGCCAAGATTCCCTGGGCGATACGCAGTATTTT; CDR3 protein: CASSQDSLGDTQYF
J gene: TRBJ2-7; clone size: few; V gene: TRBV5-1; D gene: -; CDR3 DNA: TGCGCCAGCAGCTTCTATCACCAGTCTACGGAGCAGTACTTC; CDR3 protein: CASSFYHQSTEQYF
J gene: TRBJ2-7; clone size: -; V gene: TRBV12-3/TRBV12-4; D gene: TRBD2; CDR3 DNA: TGTGCCAGCAGTCGCGGACTAGCGGGGGAAACCTACGAGCAGTACTTC; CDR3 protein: CASSRGLAGETYEQYF
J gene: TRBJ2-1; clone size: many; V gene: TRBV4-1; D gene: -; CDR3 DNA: TGCGCCAGCAGCCAAGTCGGGCGGATGGGCAATGAGCAGTTCTTC; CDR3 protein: CASSQVGRMGNEQFF
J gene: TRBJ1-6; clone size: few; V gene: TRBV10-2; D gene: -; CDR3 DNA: TGCGCCAGCAGCGGGTCGCCCTATAATTCACCCCTCCACTTT; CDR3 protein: CASSGSPYNSPLHF
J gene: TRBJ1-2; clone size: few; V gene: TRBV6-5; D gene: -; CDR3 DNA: TGTGCCAGCAGTTATGGAGTACTGGACTATGGCTACACCTTC; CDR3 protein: CASSYGVLDYGYTF
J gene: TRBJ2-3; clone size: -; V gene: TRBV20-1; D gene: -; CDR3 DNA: TGCAGTGCATCCGAGGGCAGGGATACGCAGTATTTT; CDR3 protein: CSASEGRDTQYF
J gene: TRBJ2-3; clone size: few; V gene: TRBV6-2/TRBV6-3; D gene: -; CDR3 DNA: TGTGCCAGCAGTTACTGGGTCACAGATACGCAGTATTTT; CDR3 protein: CASSYWVTDTQYF
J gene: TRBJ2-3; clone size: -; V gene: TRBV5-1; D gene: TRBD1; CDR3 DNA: TGCGCCAGCAGCCACGGGACAGCGCCTACAGATACGCAGTATTTT; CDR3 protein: CASSHGTAPTDTQYF
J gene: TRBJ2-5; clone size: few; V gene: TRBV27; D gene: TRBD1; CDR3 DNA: TGTGCCAGCAGTAACAGGGACAGGGGGCGCTGGGAGACCCAGTACTTC; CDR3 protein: CASSNRDRGRWETQYF
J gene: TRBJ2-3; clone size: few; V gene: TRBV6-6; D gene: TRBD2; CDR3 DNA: TGTGCCAGCAGCGAACCTAGCGGGGGGACAGATACGCAGTATTTT; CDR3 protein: CASSEPSGGTDTQYF
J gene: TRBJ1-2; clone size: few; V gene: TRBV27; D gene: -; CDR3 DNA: TGTGCCAGCACCCCCTGGGCAGGGGCCACCTATGGCTACACCTTC; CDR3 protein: CASTPWAGATYGYTF
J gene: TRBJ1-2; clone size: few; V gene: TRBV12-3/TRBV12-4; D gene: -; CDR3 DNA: TGTGCCAGCAGAAAACCGACAGAACATGGCTACACCTTC; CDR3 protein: CASRKPTEHGYTF
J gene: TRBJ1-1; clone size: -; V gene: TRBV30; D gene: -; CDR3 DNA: TGTGCCTGGAGCACGTCGGGCTACACTGAAGCTTTCTTT; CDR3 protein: CAWSTSGYTEAFF
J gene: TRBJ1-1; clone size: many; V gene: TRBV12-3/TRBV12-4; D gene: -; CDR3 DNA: TGTGCCAGCAGTTTCCCGAACACTGAAGCTTTCTTT; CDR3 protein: CASSFPNTEAFF
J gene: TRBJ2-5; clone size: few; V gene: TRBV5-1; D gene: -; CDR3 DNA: TGCGCCAGCAGCTTGGCGGGTACAGGAAAGGAGACCCAGTACTTC; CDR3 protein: CASSLAGTGKETQYF
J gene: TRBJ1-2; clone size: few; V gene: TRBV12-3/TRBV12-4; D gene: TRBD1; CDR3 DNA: TGTGCCAGCAGTCGAAATACCGGGACAGGGGCCCATGGCTACACCTTC; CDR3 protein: CASSRNTGTGAHGYTF